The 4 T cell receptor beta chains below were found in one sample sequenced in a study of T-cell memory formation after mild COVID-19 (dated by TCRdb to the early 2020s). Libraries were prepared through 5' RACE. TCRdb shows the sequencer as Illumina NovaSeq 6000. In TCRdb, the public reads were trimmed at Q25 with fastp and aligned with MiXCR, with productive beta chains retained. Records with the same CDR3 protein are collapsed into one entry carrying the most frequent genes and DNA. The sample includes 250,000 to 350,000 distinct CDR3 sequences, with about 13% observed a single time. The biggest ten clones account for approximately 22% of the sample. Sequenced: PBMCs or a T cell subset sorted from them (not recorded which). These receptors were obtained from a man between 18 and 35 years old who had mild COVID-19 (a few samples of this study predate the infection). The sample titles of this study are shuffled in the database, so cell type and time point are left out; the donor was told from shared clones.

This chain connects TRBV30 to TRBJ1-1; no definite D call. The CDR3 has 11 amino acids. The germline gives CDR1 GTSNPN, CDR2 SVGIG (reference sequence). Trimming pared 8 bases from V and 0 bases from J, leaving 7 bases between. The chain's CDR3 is CAAFMNTEAFF. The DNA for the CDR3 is TGTGCCGCCTTCATGAACACTGAAGCTTTCTTT.

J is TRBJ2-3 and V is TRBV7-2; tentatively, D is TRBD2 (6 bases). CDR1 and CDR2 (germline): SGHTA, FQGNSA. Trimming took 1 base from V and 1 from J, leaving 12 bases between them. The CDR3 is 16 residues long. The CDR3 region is CASSLGRWGGTDTQYF. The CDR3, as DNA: TGTGCCAGCAGCTTAGGCCGATGGGGGGGCACAGATACGCAGTATTTT.

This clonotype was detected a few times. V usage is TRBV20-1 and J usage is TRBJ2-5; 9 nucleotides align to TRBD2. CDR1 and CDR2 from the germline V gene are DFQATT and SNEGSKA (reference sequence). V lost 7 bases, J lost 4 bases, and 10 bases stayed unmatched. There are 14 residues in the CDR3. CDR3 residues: CSVLSGGNGETQYF. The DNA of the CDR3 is TGCAGTGTCCTTAGCGGGGGTAACGGAGAGACCCAGTACTTC.

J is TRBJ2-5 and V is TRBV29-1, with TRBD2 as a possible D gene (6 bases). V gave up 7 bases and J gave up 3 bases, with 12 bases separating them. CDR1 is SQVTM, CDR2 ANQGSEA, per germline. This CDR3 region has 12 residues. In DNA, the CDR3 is TGCAGCGGAGGGACTCCTAAAGAGACCCAGTACTTC. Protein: CSGGTPKETQYF.